This T cell receptor (beta chain) came from a study of T cells in localized non-small cell lung cancer. Here immunoSEQ multiplex PCR was the method, and the copy in TCRdb shows in-frame clones only, minus some. The table lists tens of thousands of clones, around nine tenths of them singletons. The germline V gene has CDR1 DFQATT and CDR2 SNEGSKA (reference sequence). V dropped 3 bases and J dropped 7 bases, with 10 bases sitting between them. This CDR3 region has 11 residues. In its sample, this clone was seen once. This specimen consisted of peripheral blood, obtained before any cancer treatment. The V call is TRBV20-1, the J call TRBJ2-7, with D possibly being TRBD2 (6 bases). This clonotype originated in a female donor over 55 with stage I squamous cell lung carcinoma. The DNA for the CDR3 is TGCAGTGCTAGCAGCCGGGGGGAGCAGTACTTC. Amino acids: CSASSRGEQYF.